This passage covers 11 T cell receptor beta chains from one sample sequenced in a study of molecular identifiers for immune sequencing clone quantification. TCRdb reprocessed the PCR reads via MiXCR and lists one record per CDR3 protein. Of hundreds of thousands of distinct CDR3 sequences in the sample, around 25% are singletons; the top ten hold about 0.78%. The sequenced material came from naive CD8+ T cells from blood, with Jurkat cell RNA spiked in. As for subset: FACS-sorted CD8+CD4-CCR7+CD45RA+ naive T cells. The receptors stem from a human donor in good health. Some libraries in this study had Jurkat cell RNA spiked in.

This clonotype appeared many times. The CDR3 region is CATSRDSGGPPTGELFF. The CDR3 coding sequence is TGTGCCACCAGCAGAGACTCGGGGGGACCCCCCACCGGGGAGCTGTTTTTT. The V call is TRBV15, the J call TRBJ2-2, with 7 bases lining up with TRBD2. V lost 0 bases, J lost 4 bases, and 8 bases stayed unmatched. The germline V gene has CDR1 LNHNV and CDR2 YYDKDF (reference sequence). This CDR3 has 17 amino acids.

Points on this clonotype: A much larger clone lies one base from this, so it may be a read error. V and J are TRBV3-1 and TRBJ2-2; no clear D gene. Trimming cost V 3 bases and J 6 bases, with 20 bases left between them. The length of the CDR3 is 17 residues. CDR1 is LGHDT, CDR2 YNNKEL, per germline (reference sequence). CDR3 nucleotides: TGTGCCAGCAGCCACCCTGGGATCGCCGATCTGTCCGGGGAGCTGTTTTTT. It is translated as CASSHPGIADLSGELFF.

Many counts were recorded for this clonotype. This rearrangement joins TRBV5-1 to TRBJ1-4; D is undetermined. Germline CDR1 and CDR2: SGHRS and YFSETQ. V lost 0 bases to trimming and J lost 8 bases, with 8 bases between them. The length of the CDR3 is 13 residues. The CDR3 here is CASSLDWEEKLFF. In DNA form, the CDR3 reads TGCGCCAGCAGCTTGGATTGGGAAGAAAAACTGTTTTTT.

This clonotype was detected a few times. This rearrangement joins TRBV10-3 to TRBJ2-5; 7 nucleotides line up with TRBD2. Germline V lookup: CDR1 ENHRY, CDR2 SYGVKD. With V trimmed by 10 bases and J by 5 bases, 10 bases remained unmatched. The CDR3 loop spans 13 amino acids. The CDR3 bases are TGTGCCACCTTGGGGGGGAGTTCCGAGACCCAGTACTTC. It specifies CATLGGSSETQYF.

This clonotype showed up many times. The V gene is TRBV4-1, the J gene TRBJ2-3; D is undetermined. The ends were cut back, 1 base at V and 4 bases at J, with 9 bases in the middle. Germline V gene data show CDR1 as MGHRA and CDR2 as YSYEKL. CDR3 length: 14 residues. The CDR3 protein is CASSQVSNADTQYF. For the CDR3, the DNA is TGCGCCAGCAGCCAAGTTTCTAATGCAGATACGCAGTATTTT.

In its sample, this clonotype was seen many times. CDR3 residues: CASSLIAVNTGELFF. The CDR3, as DNA: TGTGCCAGCAGTTTAATAGCGGTGAACACCGGGGAGCTGTTTTTT. This chain joins TRBV27 and TRBJ2-2, with D possibly being TRBD2 (6 bases). The CDR3 extends over 15 amino acids. The V and J ends lost 2 bases and 1 base respectively, with 8 bases between them. CDR1 is MNHEY, CDR2 SMNVEV, per germline (reference sequence).

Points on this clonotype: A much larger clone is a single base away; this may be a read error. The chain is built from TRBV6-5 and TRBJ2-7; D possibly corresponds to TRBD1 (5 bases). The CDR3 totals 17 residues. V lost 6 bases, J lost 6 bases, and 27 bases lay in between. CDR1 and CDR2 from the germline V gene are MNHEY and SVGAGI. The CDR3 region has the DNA TGTGCCAGCAGCTACGCTCTTAAGGCAGGGTGGAACTTCGAGCAGTACTTC. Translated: CASSYALKAGWNFEQYF.

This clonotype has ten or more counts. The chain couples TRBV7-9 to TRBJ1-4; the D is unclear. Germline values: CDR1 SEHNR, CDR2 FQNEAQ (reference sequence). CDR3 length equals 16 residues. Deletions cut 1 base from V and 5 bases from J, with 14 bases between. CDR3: CASSLVRANKNEKLFF. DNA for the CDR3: TGTGCCAGCAGCTTAGTTCGGGCGAATAAGAATGAAAAACTGTTTTTT.

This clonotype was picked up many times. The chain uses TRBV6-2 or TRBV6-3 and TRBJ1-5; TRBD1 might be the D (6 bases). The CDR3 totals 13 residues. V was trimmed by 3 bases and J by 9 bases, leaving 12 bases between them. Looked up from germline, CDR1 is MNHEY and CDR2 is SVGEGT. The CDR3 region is CASSYPGTWPQHF. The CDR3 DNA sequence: TGTGCCAGCAGTTATCCCGGGACATGGCCCCAGCATTTT.

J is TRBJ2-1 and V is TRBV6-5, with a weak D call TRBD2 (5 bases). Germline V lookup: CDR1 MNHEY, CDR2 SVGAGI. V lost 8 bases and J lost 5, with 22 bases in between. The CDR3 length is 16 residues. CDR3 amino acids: CASGRAVGVANNEQFF. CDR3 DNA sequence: TGTGCCAGCGGCCGGGCCGTGGGAGTAGCAAACAATGAGCAGTTCTTC.

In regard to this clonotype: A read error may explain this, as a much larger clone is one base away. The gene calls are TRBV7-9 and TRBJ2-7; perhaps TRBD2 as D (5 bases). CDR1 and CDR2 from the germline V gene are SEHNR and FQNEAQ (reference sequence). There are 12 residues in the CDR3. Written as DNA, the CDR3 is TGTGCCAACAGCTTAGCGAGCGGCGAGCAGTACTTC. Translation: CANSLASGEQYF.